This TCR beta chain was found in a study of early T cells in non-severe SARS-CoV-2 infection. This clonotype was detected ten times or more. Antigen unknown. TCRdb analysed the 5' RACE reads with MiXCR anew, one entry per CDR3 protein. This table has more than 55,000 distinct CDR3 sequences, more than 5.5% appearing once. The CDR3 sequence is 17 residues long. Losses at the gene ends were 5 bases for V and 5 bases for J; bases not matched to a gene: 10. CDR1 is KGHSH and CDR2 is LQKENI in the germline V gene. Study results and limitations: Matching results from VDJdb favored anti-spike CD8 responses, leaving private and CD4 specificities undetected.

The V and J genes are TRBV18 and TRBJ2-5; 14 bases agree with TRBD2. The TCR originated in an adult who was a healthcare worker with PCR-confirmed SARS-CoV-2 infection or an uninfected control (not recorded which). The sequences come from whole blood, collected at baseline. CDR3 nucleotides: TGTGCCAGCTCATCAAAGGGACTAGCGGGAGAGGTCGAGACCCAGTACTTC. It translates to CASSSKGLAGEVETQYF.